Shown below are 19 T cell receptor beta chains from a single sample sequenced in a study of cytomegalovirus exposure and HLA in healthy donors. PCR was performed using 60 Vbeta and 13 Jbeta primers. The table came from immunoSEQ multiplex PCR; TCRdb's copy has only in-frame clones and leaves some out. The table records around 180,000 clones, about 80% of them present only once. The sequenced sample was PBMCs. The source is a woman in her late teens or twenties in good health and CMV-seropositive.

The genes are TRBV19 and TRBJ2-3, with 10 positions matching TRBD1. Trimming removed 6 bases from V and 4 bases from J; junction bases left unmatched: 13. This CDR3 has 17 amino acids. From germline, CDR1 is LNHDA and CDR2 SQIVND (reference sequence). This CDR3 reads CASSPLVGTGVADTQYF. The CDR3 DNA reads as TGTGCCAGTAGCCCCCTAGTGGGGACAGGGGTGGCAGATACGCAGTATTTT.

The genes are TRBV7-3 and TRBJ2-4, with TRBD2 matching 12 bases. Germline assignment: CDR1 SGHTA and CDR2 FQGTGA. V shed 4 bases, J shed 0 bases, and the junction held 10 bases outside the gene matches. CDR3 length: 19 amino acids. CDR3 coding DNA: TGTGCCAGCAGCTCGGAGACTAGCGGGGGACTGCTAGCCAAAAACATTCAGTACTTC. Protein sequence: CASSSETSGGLLAKNIQYF. The full variable domain, with the rest looked up from reference TRBV7-3 and TRBJ2-4, is GAGVSQTPSNKVTEKGKYVELRCDPISGHTALYWYRQSLGQGPEFLIYFQGTGAADDSGLPNDRFFAVRPEGSVSTLKIQRTERGDSAVYLCASSSETSGGLLAKNIQYFGAGTRLSVL.

The chain carries TRBV6-4 and TRBJ2-3, with 16 bases identical to TRBD2. The CDR3 totals 17 residues. Germline CDR1 is MRHNA and CDR2 is SNTAGT. V lost 3 bases and J lost 2; bases outside the gene matches: 2. CDR3 DNA: TGTGCCAGCAGTGAGGGGACTAGCGGGGGGGCCACAGATACGCAGTATTTT. As protein: CASSEGTSGGATDTQYF.

This clone was seen a handful of times. The same CDR3 arises from other DNA sequences in this sample as well. The genes are TRBV30 and TRBJ2-7, with 8 bases lining up with TRBD2. Germline lookup yields CDR1 GTSNPN and CDR2 SVGIG (reference sequence). Trimming at V came to 0 bases and at J to 2 bases, leaving 3 bases not matched to a gene. The CDR3 has 14 residues. The DNA for the CDR3 is TGTGCCTGGAGTGTCACGGGGGGGGCCTACGAGCAGTACTTC. Translation: CAWSVTGGAYEQYF.

Only a few counts were recorded for this clone. This rearrangement joins TRBV6-5 to TRBJ1-2; possibly TRBD1 for D (6 bases). The CDR3 is 14 residues long. V was clipped by 0 bases and J by 4 bases, with 9 bases between them. CDR1 is MNHEY, CDR2 SVGAGI, per germline. The CDR3: CASSYSRTAYGYTF. DNA for the CDR3: TGTGCCAGCAGTTACTCCCGGACAGCCTATGGCTACACCTTC.

This clone was observed a handful of times. The genes are TRBV9 and TRBJ2-7; 12 bases match TRBD2. V lost 0 bases, J lost 1 base, and 5 bases stayed unmatched. The germline CDR1 and CDR2 sequences are SGDLS and YYNGEE. This CDR3 spans 17 amino acids. Here the CDR3 DNA reads TGTGCCAGCAGCGTAGGACTAGCGGGGGAAGGATCCTACGAGCAGTACGTC. It codes for CASSVGLAGEGSYEQYV.

The chain joins TRBV30 to TRBJ2-3; D might be TRBD1 (5 bases). Germline V lookup: CDR1 GTSNPN, CDR2 SVGIG (reference sequence). The CDR3 totals 14 residues. With 1 base removed from V and 1 base from J, the gap between germline ends came to 9 bases. The CDR3, as DNA: TGTGCCTGGAGTGCGGACACCGGCACAGATACGCAGTATTTT. As protein: CAWSADTGTDTQYF.

This clone was seen a single time. The chain has TRBV27 and TRBJ1-1, with TRBD1 matching 9 bases. There are 17 residues in the CDR3. With V trimmed by 3 bases and J by 4 bases, 12 bases remained unmatched. The germline V gene has CDR1 MNHEY and CDR2 SMNVEV (reference sequence). The CDR3 protein is CASSLTGQGLRGTEAFF. The DNA of the CDR3 is TGTGCCAGCAGTTTGACGGGACAGGGACTTCGGGGCACTGAAGCTTTCTTT.

The table lists this clone with a count of one. The gene calls are TRBV7-2 and TRBJ2-5; no definite D call. V was clipped by 2 bases and J by 7 bases, with 11 bases between them. Germline values: CDR1 SGHTA, CDR2 FQGNSA. There are 13 residues in the CDR3. The DNA for the CDR3 is TGTGCCAGCAGCTTACCTCCACGAGCGACCCAGTACTTC. Protein: CASSLPPRATQYF.

The chain carries TRBV15 and TRBJ2-5, with 9 bases that match TRBD1. Germline lookup yields CDR1 LNHNV and CDR2 YYDKDF (reference sequence). This CDR3 has 17 amino acids. V was clipped by 0 bases and J by 5 bases; unmatched bases: 10. DNA of the CDR3: TGTGCCACCAGCAGAGATTGGGGCGGACAGGGGCGGGAGACCCAGTACTTC. Translation gives CATSRDWGGQGRETQYF.

This rearrangement joins TRBV4-1 to TRBJ2-1, with 9 bases lining up with TRBD2. Germline lookup yields CDR1 MGHRA and CDR2 YSYEKL. The CDR3 length is 17 residues. V lost 4 bases, J lost 0 bases, and 7 bases stayed unmatched. CDR3 region: CASSRAGGRSSYNEQFF. In DNA, the CDR3 is TGCGCCAGCAGCCGAGCGGGGGGCCGGAGCTCCTACAATGAGCAGTTCTTC.

This chain connects TRBV5-6 to TRBJ1-2, with D possibly TRBD1 on 5 matching bases. The V and J ends lost 3 bases and 2 bases respectively, with 11 bases between them. The CDR3 extends over 14 amino acids. The germline V gene encodes CDR1 SGHDT and CDR2 YYEEEE. The CDR3 sequence is CASSSGDGNYGYTF. The CDR3 bases are TGTGCCAGCAGCTCGGGGGACGGCAACTATGGCTACACCTTC.

Concerning this clone: Other DNA sequences from this sample encode an identical CDR3 as well. The chain recombines TRBV5-1 with TRBJ2-5, with D possibly TRBD1 on 5 matching bases. This CDR3 contains 12 residues. Trimming removed 1 base at V and 5 bases at J, with 6 bases between. Looked up from germline, CDR1 is SGHRS and CDR2 is YFSETQ. The CDR3: CASSLSGETQYF. In DNA form, the CDR3 reads TGCGCCAGCAGCTTGTCAGGGGAGACCCAGTACTTC.

This clone appeared a single time. CDR3 region: CASSQDWPTGGFGDTQYF. The CDR3 DNA follows: TGTGCCAGCAGCCAAGATTGGCCGACAGGGGGCTTTGGAGATACGCAGTATTTT. The chain employs TRBV4-2 and TRBJ2-3, with 10 bases aligning to TRBD1. Germline CDR1 LGHNA, CDR2 YNFKEQ. This CDR3 contains 18 residues. Trimming at V came to 0 bases and at J to 5 bases, leaving 11 bases not matched to a gene.

The chain links TRBV6-5 to TRBJ1-1; D possibly corresponds to TRBD1 (5 bases). Trimming took off 5 bases at V and 3 bases at J, with 16 bases between the two ends. Germline CDR1 reads MNHEY; CDR2 reads SVGAGI. The length of the CDR3 is 15 residues. The CDR3 sequence is CASSRQGGGDTEAFF. CDR3 nucleotides: TGTGCCAGCAGTCGCCAGGGCGGCGGTGACACTGAAGCTTTCTTT.

The rearrangement links TRBV28 to TRBJ2-1, with 7 bases identical to TRBD2. Looked up from germline, CDR1 is MDHEN and CDR2 is SYDVKM. Trimming took 2 bases from V and 1 from J; bases not matched to a gene: 2. This CDR3 has 15 residues. The CDR3 DNA is TGTGCCAGCAGTTTAGCGGGGGTTTCCTACAATGAGCAGTTCTTC. This encodes CASSLAGVSYNEQFF.

This clone appeared a single time. The J gene is TRBJ1-5, the V gene TRBV27; 7 nucleotides match TRBD1. Per the germline V gene, CDR1 is MNHEY and CDR2 is SMNVEV (reference sequence). The CDR3 runs to 17 residues. With 5 bases clipped from V and 0 bases from J, the junction kept 10 bases outside the gene matches. This chain's CDR3 is CASSAWRTGRSNQPQHF. DNA for the CDR3: TGTGCCAGCAGTGCCTGGCGGACAGGTCGTAGCAATCAGCCCCAGCATTTT.

This clone was recorded only once. This same CDR3 is encoded by further DNA sequences in the sample. The V call is TRBV7-9, the J call TRBJ2-7; D might be TRBD2 (5 bases). The CDR3 covers 13 residues. V gave up 1 base and J gave up 4 bases, with 8 bases separating them. The germline CDR1 and CDR2 sequences are SEHNR and FQNEAQ (reference sequence). The CDR3, as DNA: TGTGCCAGCAGCTTAGGAGGAGGTTACGAGCAGTACTTC. Translating gives CASSLGGGYEQYF.

Comments on this clone: A junction boundary mismatches the germline segment, possibly from a read error. This chain uses TRBV7-7 with TRBJ2-2; D is unresolved. Germline loops: CDR1 SSHAT, CDR2 FNYEAQ (reference sequence). This CDR3 is built from 16 residues. CDR3 bases: TGTGCTAGCAGCTTGACTCTAGGATTAGATTCCGGGGAGCTGTTTTTT. The encoded protein is CASSLTLGLDSGELFF.